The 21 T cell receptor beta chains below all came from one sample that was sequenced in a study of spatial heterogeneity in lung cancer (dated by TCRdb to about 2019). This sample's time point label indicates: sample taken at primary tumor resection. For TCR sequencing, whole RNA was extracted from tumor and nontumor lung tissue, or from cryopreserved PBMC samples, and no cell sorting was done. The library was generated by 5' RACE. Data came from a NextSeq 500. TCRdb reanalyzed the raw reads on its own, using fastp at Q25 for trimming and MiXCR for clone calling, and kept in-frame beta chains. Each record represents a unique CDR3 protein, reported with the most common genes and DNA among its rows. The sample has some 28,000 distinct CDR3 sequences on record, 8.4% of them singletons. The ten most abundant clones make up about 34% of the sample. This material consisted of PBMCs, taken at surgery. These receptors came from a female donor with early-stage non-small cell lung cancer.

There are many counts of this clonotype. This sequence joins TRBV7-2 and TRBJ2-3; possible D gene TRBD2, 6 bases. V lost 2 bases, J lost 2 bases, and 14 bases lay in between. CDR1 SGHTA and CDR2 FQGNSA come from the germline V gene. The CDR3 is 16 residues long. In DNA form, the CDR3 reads TGTGCCAGCAGCTTATCCCTGACTAGACCCACAGATACGCAGTATTTT. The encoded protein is CASSLSLTRPTDTQYF.

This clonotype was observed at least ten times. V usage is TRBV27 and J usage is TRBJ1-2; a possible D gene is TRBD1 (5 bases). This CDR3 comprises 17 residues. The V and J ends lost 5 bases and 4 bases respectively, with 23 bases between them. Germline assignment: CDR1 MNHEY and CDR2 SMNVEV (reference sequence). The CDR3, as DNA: TGTGCCAGCAGTCCGGCGTCGGTAGGGGCCGGCGGCTATGGCTACACCTTC. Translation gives CASSPASVGAGGYGYTF.

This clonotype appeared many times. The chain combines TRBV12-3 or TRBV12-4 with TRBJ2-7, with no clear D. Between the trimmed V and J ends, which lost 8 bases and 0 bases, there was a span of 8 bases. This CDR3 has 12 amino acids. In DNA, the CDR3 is TGTGCCAGCCGCCGGGCCTCCTACGAGCAGTACTTC. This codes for CASRRASYEQYF.

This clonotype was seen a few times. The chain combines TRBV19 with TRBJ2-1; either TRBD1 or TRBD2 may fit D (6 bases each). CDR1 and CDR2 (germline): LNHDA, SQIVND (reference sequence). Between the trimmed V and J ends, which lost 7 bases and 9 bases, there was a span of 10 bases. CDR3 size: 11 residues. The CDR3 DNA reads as TGTGCCAGTACACAGGGACTTGAGCAGTTCTTC. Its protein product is CASTQGLEQFF.

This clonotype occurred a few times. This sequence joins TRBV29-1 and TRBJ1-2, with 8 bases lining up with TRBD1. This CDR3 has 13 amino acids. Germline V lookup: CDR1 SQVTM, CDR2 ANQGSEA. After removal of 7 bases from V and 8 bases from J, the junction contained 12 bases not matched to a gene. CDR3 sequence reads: CSARIGQGYGYTF. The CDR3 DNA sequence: TGCAGCGCACGAATCGGACAGGGCTACGGCTACACCTTC.

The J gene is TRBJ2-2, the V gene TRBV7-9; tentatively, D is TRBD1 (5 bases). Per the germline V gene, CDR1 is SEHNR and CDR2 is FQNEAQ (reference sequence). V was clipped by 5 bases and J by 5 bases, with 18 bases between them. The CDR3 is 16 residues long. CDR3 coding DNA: TGTGCCAGCAGCCCCAGGGTAGGGCACGTGACCGGGGAGCTGTTTTTT. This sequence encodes CASSPRVGHVTGELFF.

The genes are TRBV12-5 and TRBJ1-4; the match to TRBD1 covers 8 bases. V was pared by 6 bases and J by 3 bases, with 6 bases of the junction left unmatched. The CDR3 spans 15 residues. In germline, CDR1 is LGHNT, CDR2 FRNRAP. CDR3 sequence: CASGTGTGPNEKLFF. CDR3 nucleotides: TGTGCTAGTGGCACCGGGACAGGACCTAATGAAAAACTGTTTTTT.

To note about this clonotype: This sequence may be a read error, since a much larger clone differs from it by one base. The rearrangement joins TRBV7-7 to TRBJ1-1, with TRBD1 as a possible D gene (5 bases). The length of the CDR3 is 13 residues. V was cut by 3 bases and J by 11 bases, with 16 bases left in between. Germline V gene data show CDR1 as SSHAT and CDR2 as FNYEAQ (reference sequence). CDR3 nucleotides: TGTGCCAGCAGCTTTCCGGGGACCTCCAAGGCTTTCTTT. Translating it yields CASSFPGTSKAFF.

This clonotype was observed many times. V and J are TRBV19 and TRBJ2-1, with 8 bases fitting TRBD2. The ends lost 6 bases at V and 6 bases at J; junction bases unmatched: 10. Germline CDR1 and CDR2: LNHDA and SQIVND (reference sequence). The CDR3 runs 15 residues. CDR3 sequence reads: CASSPGLAYSNEQFF. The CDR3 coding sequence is TGTGCCAGTAGCCCCGGACTAGCTTATAGCAATGAGCAGTTCTTC.

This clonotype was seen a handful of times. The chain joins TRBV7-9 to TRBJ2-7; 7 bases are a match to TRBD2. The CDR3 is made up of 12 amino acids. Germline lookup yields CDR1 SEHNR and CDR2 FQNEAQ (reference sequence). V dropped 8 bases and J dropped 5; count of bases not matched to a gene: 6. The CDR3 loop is CASGGRGDEQYV. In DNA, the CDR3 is TGTGCCAGCGGAGGGAGGGGAGACGAGCAGTACGTC.

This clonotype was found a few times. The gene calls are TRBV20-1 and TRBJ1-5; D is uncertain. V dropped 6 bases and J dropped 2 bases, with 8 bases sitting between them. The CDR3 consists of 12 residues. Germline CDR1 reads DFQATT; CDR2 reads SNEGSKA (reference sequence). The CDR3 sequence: CSANEGNQPQHF. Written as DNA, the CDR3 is TGCAGTGCAAATGAGGGCAATCAGCCCCAGCATTTT.

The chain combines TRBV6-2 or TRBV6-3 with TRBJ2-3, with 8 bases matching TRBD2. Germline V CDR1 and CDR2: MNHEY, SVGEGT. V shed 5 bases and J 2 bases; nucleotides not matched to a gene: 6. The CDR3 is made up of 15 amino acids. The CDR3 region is CASSVAGLLTDTQYF. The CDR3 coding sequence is TGTGCCAGCAGTGTAGCGGGACTCCTCACAGATACGCAGTATTTT.

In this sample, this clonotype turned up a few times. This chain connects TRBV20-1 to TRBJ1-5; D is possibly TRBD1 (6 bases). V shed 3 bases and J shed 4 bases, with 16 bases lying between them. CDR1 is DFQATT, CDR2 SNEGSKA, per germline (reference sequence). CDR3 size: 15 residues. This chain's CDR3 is CSASPYRVWNQPQHF. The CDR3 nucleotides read TGCAGTGCTAGCCCATACAGGGTATGGAATCAGCCCCAGCATTTT.

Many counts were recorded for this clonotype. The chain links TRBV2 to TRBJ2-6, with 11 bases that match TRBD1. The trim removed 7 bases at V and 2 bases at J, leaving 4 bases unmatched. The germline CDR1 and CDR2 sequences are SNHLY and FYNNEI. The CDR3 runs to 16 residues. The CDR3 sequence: CASTRDRGTGANVLTF. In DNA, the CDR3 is TGTGCCAGCACCCGGGACAGGGGGACTGGGGCCAACGTCCTGACTTTC.

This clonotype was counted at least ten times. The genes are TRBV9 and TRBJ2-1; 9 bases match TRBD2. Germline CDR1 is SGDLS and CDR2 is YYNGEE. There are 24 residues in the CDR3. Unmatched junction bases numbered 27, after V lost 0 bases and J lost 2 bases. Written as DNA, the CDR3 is TGTGCCAGCAGCGTAGCTACGGTAACTAGGGGTGCCTTTGCTAGCGGGACTGCCTACAATGAGCAGTTCTTC. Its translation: CASSVATVTRGAFASGTAYNEQFF.

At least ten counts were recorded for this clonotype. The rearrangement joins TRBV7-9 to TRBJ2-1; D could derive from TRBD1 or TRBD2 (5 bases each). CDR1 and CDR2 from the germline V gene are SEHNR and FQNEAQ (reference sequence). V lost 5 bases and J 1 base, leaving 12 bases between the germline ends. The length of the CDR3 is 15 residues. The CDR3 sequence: CASSLPGGSYNEQFF. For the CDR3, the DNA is TGTGCCAGCAGCCTCCCTGGGGGTTCCTACAATGAGCAGTTCTTC.

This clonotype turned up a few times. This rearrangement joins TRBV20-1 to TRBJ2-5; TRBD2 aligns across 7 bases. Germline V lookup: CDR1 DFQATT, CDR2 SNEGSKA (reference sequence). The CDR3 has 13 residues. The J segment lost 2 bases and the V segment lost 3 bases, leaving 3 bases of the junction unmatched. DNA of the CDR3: TGCAGTGCTAGCGGGGGGAATCAAGAGACCCAGTACTTC. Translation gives CSASGGNQETQYF.

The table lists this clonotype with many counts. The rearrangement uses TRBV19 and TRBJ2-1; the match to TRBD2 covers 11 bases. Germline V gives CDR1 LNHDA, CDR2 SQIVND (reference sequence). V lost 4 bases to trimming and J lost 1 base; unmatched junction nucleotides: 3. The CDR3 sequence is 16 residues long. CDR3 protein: CASSSGTSGSYNEQFF. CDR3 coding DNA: TGTGCCAGTAGTAGCGGGACTAGCGGATCCTACAATGAGCAGTTCTTC.

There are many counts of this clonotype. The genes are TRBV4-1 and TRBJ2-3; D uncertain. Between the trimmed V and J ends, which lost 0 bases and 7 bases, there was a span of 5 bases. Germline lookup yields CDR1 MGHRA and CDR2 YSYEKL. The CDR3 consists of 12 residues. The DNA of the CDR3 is TGCGCCAGCAGCCAAGATTGGAATACGCAGTATTTT. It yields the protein CASSQDWNTQYF.

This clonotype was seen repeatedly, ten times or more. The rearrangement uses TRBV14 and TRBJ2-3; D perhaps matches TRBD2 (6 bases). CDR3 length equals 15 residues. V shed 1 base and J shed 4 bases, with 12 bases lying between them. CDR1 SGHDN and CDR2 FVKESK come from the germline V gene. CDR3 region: CASSQVGGVADTQYF. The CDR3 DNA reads TGTGCCAGCAGCCAAGTAGGAGGGGTAGCAGATACGCAGTATTTT.

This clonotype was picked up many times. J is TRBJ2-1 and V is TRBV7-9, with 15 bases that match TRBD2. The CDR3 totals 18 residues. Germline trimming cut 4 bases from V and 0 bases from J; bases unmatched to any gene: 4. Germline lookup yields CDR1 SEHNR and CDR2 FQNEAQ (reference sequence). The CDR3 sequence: CASSSGTSGRTSYNEQFF. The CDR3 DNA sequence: TGTGCCAGCAGCTCCGGGACTAGCGGGAGGACCTCCTACAATGAGCAGTTCTTC.